This T cell receptor beta chain came from a study of identical twins. Overall study results and limits: Possibly, invariant MAIT and iNKT cells partly confounded zero-insertion analyses. Whereas memory repertoires showed no such difference, abundant cord blood beta clonotypes carried fewer insertions.

Concerning this clonotype: What it recognizes is unknown.

No donor was unhealthy or non-Caucasian. TCRdb reprocessed the 5' RACE reads via MiXCR and lists one record per CDR3 protein. The repertoire holds 1.5 million to 2 million distinct CDR3 sequences, 32% seen once, with under 0.35% in the top ten. The V end was cut by 4 bases, the J end by 1 base, with 8 bases between. Germline loops: CDR1 ENHRY, CDR2 SYGVKD. This CDR3 spans 14 amino acids. This clonotype was obtained from a newborn girl in good health. The rearrangement joins TRBV10-3 to TRBJ1-5; TRBD1 is a possible D gene (6 bases). The sample taken for sequencing was cord blood. The CDR3 is CAISGDTSNQPQHF. As DNA, the CDR3 is TGTGCCATCAGTGGGGACACCAGCAATCAGCCCCAGCATTTT.